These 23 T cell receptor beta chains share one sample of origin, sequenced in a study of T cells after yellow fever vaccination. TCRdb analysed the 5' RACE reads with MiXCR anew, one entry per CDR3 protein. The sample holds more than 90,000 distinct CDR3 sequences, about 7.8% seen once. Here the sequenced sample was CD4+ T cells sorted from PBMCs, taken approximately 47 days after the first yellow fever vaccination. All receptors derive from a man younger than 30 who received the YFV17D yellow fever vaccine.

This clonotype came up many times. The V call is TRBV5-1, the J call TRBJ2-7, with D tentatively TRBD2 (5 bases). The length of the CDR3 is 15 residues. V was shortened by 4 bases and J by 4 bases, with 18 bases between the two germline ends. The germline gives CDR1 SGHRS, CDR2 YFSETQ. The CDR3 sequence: CASSPDLGRGYEQYV. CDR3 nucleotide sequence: TGCGCCAGCAGCCCGGATCTGGGTCGGGGTTACGAGCAGTACGTC.

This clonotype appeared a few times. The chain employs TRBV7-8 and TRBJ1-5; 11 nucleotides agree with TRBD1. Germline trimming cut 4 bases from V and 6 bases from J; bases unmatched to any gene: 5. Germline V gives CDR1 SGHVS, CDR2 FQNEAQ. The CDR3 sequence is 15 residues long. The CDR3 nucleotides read TGTGCCAGCAGCTCGGACAGGGGGCTCGGTCAGCCCCAGCATTTT. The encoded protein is CASSSDRGLGQPQHF.

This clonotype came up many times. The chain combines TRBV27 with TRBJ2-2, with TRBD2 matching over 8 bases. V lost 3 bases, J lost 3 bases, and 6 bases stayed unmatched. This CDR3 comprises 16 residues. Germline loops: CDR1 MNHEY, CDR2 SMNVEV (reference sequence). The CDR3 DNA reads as TGTGCCAGCAGTTTTTTGCGGGGGGCCTACACCGGGGAGCTGTTTTTT. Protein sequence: CASSFLRGAYTGELFF.

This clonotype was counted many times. CDR3 sequence reads: CASSLEGDKLNEKLFF. In DNA form, the CDR3 reads TGCGCCAGCAGCTTGGAGGGGGACAAGCTTAATGAAAAACTGTTTTTT. The chain joins TRBV5-1 to TRBJ1-4, with D possibly being TRBD1 (6 bases). Germline V gene data show CDR1 as SGHRS and CDR2 as YFSETQ. V was cut by 0 bases and J by 4 bases, with 13 bases left in between. The CDR3 sequence is 16 residues long.

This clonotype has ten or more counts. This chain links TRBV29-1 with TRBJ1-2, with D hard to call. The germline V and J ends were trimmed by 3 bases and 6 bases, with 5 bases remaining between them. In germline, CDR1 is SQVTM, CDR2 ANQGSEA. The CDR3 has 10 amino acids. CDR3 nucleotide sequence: TGCAGCGTTGAGGAGGATGGCTACACCTTC. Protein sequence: CSVEEDGYTF.

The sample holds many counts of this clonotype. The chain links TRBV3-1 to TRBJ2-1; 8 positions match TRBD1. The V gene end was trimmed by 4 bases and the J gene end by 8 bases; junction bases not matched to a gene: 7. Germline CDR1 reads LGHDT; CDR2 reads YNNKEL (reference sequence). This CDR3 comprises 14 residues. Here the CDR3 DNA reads TGTGCCAGCAGCCCCGGGACAGGCCCCGATGAGCAGTTCTTC. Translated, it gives CASSPGTGPDEQFF.

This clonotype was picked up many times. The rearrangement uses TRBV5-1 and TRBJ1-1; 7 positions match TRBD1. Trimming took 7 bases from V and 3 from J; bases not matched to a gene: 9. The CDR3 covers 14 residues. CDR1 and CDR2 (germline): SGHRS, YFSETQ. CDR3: CASSETGWYTEAFF. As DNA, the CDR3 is TGCGCCAGCTCAGAGACAGGGTGGTACACTGAAGCTTTCTTT.

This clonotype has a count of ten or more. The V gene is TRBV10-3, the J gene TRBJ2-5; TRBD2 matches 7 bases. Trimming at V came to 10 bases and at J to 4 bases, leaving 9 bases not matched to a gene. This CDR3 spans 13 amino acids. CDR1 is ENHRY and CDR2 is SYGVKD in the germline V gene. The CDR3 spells CATIMGRGETQYF. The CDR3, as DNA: TGTGCCACCATCATGGGGAGGGGAGAGACCCAGTACTTC.

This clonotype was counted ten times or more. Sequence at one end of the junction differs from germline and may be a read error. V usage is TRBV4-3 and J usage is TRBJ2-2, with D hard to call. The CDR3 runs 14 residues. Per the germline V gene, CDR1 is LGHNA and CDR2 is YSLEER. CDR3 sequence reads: CASSPQGSSGELFF. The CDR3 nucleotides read TGCGCCAGTAGCCCCCAAGGGTCTTCCGGGGAGCTGTTTTTT.

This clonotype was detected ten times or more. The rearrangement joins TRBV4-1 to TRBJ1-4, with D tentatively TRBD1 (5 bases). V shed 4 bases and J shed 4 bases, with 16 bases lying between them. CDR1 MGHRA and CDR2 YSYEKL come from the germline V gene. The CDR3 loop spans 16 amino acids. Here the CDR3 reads CASSPPPGLYNEKLFF. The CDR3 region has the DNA TGCGCCAGCAGCCCTCCTCCGGGACTCTATAATGAAAAACTGTTTTTT.

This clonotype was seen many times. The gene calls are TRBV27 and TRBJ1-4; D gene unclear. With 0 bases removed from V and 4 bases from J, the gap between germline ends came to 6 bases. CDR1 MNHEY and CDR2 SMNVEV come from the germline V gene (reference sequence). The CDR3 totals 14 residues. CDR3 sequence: CASSLSWVNEKLFF. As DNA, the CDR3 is TGTGCCAGCAGTTTATCGTGGGTTAATGAAAAACTGTTTTTT.

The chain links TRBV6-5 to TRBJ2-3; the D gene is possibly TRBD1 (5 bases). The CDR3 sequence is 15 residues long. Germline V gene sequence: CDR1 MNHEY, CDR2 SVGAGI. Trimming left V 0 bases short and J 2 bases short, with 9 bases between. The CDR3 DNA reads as TGTGCCAGCAGTTACTCGGGCAGGGACACAGATACGCAGTATTTT. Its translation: CASSYSGRDTDTQYF.

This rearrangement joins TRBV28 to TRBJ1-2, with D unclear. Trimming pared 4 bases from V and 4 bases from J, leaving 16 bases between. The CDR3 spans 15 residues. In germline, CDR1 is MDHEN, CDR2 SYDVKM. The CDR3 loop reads CASSSSGSRLYGYTF. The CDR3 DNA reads TGTGCCAGCAGTTCCTCAGGCAGCAGACTCTATGGCTACACCTTC.

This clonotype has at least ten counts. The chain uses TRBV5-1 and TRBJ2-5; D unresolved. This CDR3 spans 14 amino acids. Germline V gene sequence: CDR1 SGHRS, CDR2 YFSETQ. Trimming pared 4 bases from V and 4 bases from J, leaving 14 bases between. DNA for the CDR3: TGCGCCAGCAGCCCGGACCCGAACACAGAGACCCAGTACTTC. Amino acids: CASSPDPNTETQYF.

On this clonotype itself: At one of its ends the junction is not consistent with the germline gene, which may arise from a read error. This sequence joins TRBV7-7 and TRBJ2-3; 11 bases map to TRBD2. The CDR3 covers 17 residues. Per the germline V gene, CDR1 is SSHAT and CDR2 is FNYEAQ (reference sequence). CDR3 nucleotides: TGTGCTAGCAGCTCAAACCCACTAGCGGGGGAAACAGATACGCAGTATTTT. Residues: CASSSNPLAGETDTQYF.

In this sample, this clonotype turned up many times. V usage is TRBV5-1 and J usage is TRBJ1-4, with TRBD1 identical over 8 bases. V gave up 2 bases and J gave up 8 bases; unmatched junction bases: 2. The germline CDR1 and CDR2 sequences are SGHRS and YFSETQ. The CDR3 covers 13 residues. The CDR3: CASSFQGAEKLFF. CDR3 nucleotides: TGCGCCAGCAGCTTCCAGGGGGCGGAAAAACTGTTTTTT.

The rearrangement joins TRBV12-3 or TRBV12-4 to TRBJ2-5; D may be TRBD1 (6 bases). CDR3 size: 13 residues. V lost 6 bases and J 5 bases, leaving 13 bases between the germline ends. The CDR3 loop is CASSLRDTETQYF. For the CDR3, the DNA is TGTGCCAGCAGCCTCCGGGACACGGAGACCCAGTACTTC.

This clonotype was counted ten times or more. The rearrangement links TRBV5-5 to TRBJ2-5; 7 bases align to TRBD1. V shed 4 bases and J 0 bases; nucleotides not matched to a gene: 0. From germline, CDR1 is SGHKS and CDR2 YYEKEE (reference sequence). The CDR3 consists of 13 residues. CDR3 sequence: CASSGTDQETQYF. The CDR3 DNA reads TGTGCCAGCAGCGGGACAGACCAAGAGACCCAGTACTTC.

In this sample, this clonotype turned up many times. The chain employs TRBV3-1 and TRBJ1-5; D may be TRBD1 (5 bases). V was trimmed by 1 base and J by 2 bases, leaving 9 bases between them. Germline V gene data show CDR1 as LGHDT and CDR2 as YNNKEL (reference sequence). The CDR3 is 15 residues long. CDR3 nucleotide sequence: TGTGCCAGCAGCCAAGCCCAACAGGGCAATCAGCCCCAGCATTTT. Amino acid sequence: CASSQAQQGNQPQHF.

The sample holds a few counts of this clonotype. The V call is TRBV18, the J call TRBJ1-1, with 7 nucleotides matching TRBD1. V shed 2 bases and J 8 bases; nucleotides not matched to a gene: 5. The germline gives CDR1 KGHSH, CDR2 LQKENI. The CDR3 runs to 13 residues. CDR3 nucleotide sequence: TGTGCCAGCTCACCAGATCTACAGGGGGAAGCTTTCTTT. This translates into CASSPDLQGEAFF.

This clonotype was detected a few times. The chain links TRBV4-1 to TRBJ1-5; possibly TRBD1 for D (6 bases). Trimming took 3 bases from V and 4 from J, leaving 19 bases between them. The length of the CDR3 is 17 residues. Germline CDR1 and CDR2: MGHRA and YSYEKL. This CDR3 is CASSHHGTGDNNQPQHF. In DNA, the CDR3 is TGCGCCAGCAGCCACCATGGGACGGGGGACAATAATCAGCCCCAGCATTTT.

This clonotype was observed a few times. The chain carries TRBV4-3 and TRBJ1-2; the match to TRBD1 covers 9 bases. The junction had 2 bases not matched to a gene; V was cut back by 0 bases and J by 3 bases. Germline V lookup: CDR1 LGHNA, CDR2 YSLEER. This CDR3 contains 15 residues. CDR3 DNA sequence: TGCGCCAGCAGCCAAGATCGGGACAGGGACTATGGCTACACCTTC. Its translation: CASSQDRDRDYGYTF.

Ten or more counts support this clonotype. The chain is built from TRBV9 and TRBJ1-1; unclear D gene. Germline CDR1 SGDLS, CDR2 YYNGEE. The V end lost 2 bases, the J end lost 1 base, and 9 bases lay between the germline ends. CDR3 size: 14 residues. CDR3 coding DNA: TGTGCCAGCAGCGTTACGGACGGGAACACTGAAGCTTTCTTT. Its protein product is CASSVTDGNTEAFF.